A single sample is the source of the 21 T cell receptor beta chains below, sequenced in a study of graft-versus-host responses after intestinal transplantation. This table comes from immunoSEQ multiplex PCR, and its TCRdb copy is limited to in-frame clones, with some not included. The table includes over 100,000 clones, roughly 90% detected once. Their cognate antigens are unknown. The material sequenced was unstimulated CD4+ T cells sorted from spleen or lymph node cells, taken before intestinal transplant. These receptors originate from a human donor who received an intestinal transplant.

V gene TRBV21-1 combines with J gene TRBJ1-4; TRBD1 reflects the table's D call only, with no check against the DNA. TRBV21-1 constitutes a pseudogene. The CDR3 has 14 residues. CDR3: CASSRTDENEKLFF. The CDR3 region has the DNA TGTGCCAGCAGCAGGACAGACGAAAATGAAAAACTGTTTTTT.

The chain uses TRBV19 and TRBJ2-1; 10 bases fit TRBD2. This CDR3 region has 15 residues. V shed 3 bases and J 4 bases; nucleotides not matched to a gene: 3. Germline V gives CDR1 LNHDA, CDR2 SQIVND (reference sequence). CDR3 nucleotides: TGTGCCAGTAGTATTCGAGCGGGGGGGTACAATGAGCAGTTCTTC. Its protein product is CASSIRAGGYNEQFF.

The chain couples TRBV27 to TRBJ2-2; no definite D call. The CDR3 has 12 amino acids. The germline gives CDR1 MNHEY, CDR2 SMNVEV (reference sequence). Trimming took off 6 bases at V and 3 bases at J, with 5 bases between the two ends. The CDR3 coding sequence is TGTGCCAGCAGAAGCTACACCGGGGAGCTGTTTTTT. It is translated as CASRSYTGELFF.

V and J are TRBV5-1 and TRBJ1-1, with unresolved D. Trimming shortened V by 2 bases and J by 1 base, and 9 bases separated the two germline ends. Per the germline V gene, CDR1 is SGHRS and CDR2 is YFSETQ. This CDR3 has 14 amino acids. In DNA, the CDR3 is TGCGCCAGCAGCTTAGGAACTTGGAACACTGAAGCTTTCTTT. Its protein product is CASSLGTWNTEAFF. Supplemented by reference TRBV5-1 and TRBJ1-1, the full variable domain reads KAGVTQTPRYLIKTRGQQVTLSCSPISGHRSVSWYQQTPGQGLQFLFEYFSETQRNKGNFPGRFSGRQFSNSRSEMNVSTLELGDSALYLCASSLGTWNTEAFFGQGTRLTVV.

This clone occurred once. The chain recombines TRBV6-5 with TRBJ2-7; 10 bases match TRBD1. Trimming at V came to 6 bases and at J to 3 bases, leaving 8 bases not matched to a gene. Germline CDR1 MNHEY, CDR2 SVGAGI. The CDR3 covers 15 residues. DNA of the CDR3: TGTGCCAGCAGGGCTGCCGGGACAGGGGTCTACGAGCAGTACTTC. It yields the protein CASRAAGTGVYEQYF.

This chain joins TRBV2 and TRBJ2-5, with 11 bases fitting TRBD2. Germline loops: CDR1 SNHLY, CDR2 FYNNEI. The CDR3 sequence is 14 residues long. V was clipped by 8 bases and J by 2 bases; unmatched bases: 4. The CDR3 coding sequence is TGTGCCAGCGCTACTAGCGGGAGTCAAGAGACCCAGTACTTC. This gives the protein CASATSGSQETQYF.

This clone was recorded once. The chain recombines TRBV28 with TRBJ1-2, with a tentative D call TRBD1 (5 bases). CDR3 length equals 14 residues. V was pared by 6 bases and J by 0 bases, with 11 bases between. Germline CDR1 reads MDHEN; CDR2 reads SYDVKM. DNA for the CDR3: TGTGCCAGCAGAACAGGAGACGCTAACTATGGCTACACCTTC. Translating it yields CASRTGDANYGYTF.

The V and J genes are TRBV10-3 and TRBJ2-3; the D gene could be TRBD1 or TRBD2 (6 bases each). Trimming stripped 6 bases from V and 0 bases from J, with 7 bases between. This CDR3 contains 13 residues. Germline V gene data show CDR1 as ENHRY and CDR2 as SYGVKD. DNA of the CDR3: TGTGCCATCAGGGGGGGCAGCACAGATACGCAGTATTTT. Its translation: CAIRGGSTDTQYF.

The J gene is TRBJ1-2, the V gene TRBV1; the D call in the table, TRBD1, was not verified against the DNA. TRBV1 is labeled a pseudogene. The length of the CDR3 is 14 residues. The CDR3: CTSSQGRQADGYTF. The CDR3 coding sequence is TGCACCAGCAGCCAAGGGAGACAGGCAGATGGCTACACCTTC.

The chain has TRBV18 and TRBJ2-7, with 12 bases aligning to TRBD1. The CDR3 sequence is 16 residues long. Germline CDR1 KGHSH, CDR2 LQKENI. J lost 6 bases, V lost 1 base, and 7 bases had no gene match. CDR3 coding DNA: TGTGCCAGCTCACCACTGCCGGGACAGGGGGCGGGCGAGCAGTACTTC. It is translated as CASSPLPGQGAGEQYF.

The chain links TRBV9 to TRBJ2-3; tentatively, D is TRBD1 (6 bases). The CDR3 length is 17 residues. Germline V gives CDR1 SGDLS, CDR2 YYNGEE. Trimming shortened V by 3 bases and J by 0 bases, and 17 bases separated the two germline ends. CDR3 protein: CASSAHPDRTSTDTQYF. The CDR3 nucleotides are TGTGCCAGCAGCGCCCACCCGGACAGAACTAGCACAGATACGCAGTATTTT.

The chain employs TRBV11-2 and TRBJ2-7; possible D gene TRBD2, 6 bases. The CDR3 is 16 residues long. Germline V gene data show CDR1 as SGHAT and CDR2 as FQNNGV. V lost 0 bases and J lost 3, with 15 bases in between. CDR3 sequence (DNA): TGTGCCAGCAGCTTAGATGGGACTCAACCCTTCTACGAGCAGTACTTC. Its protein product is CASSLDGTQPFYEQYF.

V and J are TRBV10-3 and TRBJ2-3, with TRBD2 as a possible D gene (5 bases). This CDR3 region has 13 residues. Germline V gene sequence: CDR1 ENHRY, CDR2 SYGVKD. V was clipped by 6 bases and J by 4 bases, with 11 bases between them. The CDR3 loop reads CAISPRGSDTQYF. The CDR3 DNA reads as TGTGCCATCAGCCCCCGGGGATCAGATACGCAGTATTTT.

Here the CDR3 reads CASSEAGVQNIQYF. The CDR3 DNA follows: TGTGCCAGCAGTGAAGCCGGGGTTCAAAACATTCAGTACTTC. This chain uses TRBV2 with TRBJ2-4; tentative D call: TRBD2 (5 bases). This CDR3 spans 14 amino acids. Germline loops: CDR1 SNHLY, CDR2 FYNNEI. Between the trimmed V and J ends, which lost 0 bases and 5 bases, there was a span of 8 bases.

The J gene is TRBJ2-6, the V gene TRBV9; no clear D. V lost 3 bases and J lost 4, with 8 bases in between. Germline lookup yields CDR1 SGDLS and CDR2 YYNGEE. The CDR3 length is 14 residues. The chain's CDR3 is CASSASAGANVLTF. The CDR3 region has the DNA TGTGCCAGCAGCGCCTCCGCCGGGGCCAACGTCCTGACTTTC.

The rearrangement joins TRBV5-1 to TRBJ2-5; 11 bases are shared with TRBD1. CDR3 size: 14 residues. V shed 4 bases, J shed 4 bases, and the junction held 3 bases outside the gene matches. Germline CDR1 is SGHRS and CDR2 is YFSETQ. DNA of the CDR3: TGCGCCAGCAGCCCCGGGACAGGGGGAGAGACCCAGTACTTC. Protein product: CASSPGTGGETQYF.

The chain carries TRBV11-2 and TRBJ2-3; 9 nucleotides match TRBD1. Losses at the gene ends were 4 bases for V and 3 bases for J; bases not matched to a gene: 2. This CDR3 region has 14 residues. Germline V gene lookup returns CDR1 SGHAT and CDR2 FQNNGV. The CDR3 reads CASSSGQGTDTQYF. CDR3 nucleotides: TGTGCCAGCAGCTCTGGACAGGGGACAGATACGCAGTATTTT.

This clone was found once. The chain is built from TRBV6-5 and TRBJ1-5; no definite D call. Trimming left V 5 bases short and J 1 base short, with 6 bases between. Germline CDR1 is MNHEY and CDR2 is SVGAGI. The CDR3 spans 13 residues. The CDR3 coding sequence is TGTGCCAGCAGTACGCGGAGCAATCAGCCCCAGCATTTT. Translating it yields CASSTRSNQPQHF.

The chain joins TRBV4-2 to TRBJ2-4, with D perhaps TRBD1 (6 bases). The CDR3 contains 16 residues. V shed 0 bases and J shed 9 bases, with 18 bases lying between them. Germline CDR1 LGHNA, CDR2 YNFKEQ. CDR3 region: CASSQDLTGPWLIQYF. The CDR3 DNA reads TGTGCCAGCAGCCAAGATTTGACAGGCCCTTGGCTCATTCAGTACTTC.

The CDR3 region is CASSPTGLRAYYEQYF. In DNA, the CDR3 is TGTGCCAGTAGCCCGACAGGGTTAAGGGCTTACTACGAGCAGTACTTC. This rearrangement joins TRBV19 to TRBJ2-7; 7 bases agree with TRBD1. Germline V gene data show CDR1 as LNHDA and CDR2 as SQIVND (reference sequence). J gave up 3 bases and V 6 bases, and 14 bases lay outside the gene matches. The CDR3 is 16 amino acids.

On this clone: At one end, the junction sequence differs from germline, possibly due to a read error. At the DNA level, this CDR3 is encoded by other sequences in the same sample as well. The chain combines TRBV7-9 with TRBJ2-7; D gene ambiguous. The CDR3 runs to 15 residues. Germline CDR1 and CDR2: SEHNR and FQNEAQ (reference sequence). This chain's CDR3 is CASSPDLRYSYEQYF. The CDR3 nucleotides read TGCGCCAGCAGCCCCGATTTGCGGTACTCCTACGAGCAGTACTTC.